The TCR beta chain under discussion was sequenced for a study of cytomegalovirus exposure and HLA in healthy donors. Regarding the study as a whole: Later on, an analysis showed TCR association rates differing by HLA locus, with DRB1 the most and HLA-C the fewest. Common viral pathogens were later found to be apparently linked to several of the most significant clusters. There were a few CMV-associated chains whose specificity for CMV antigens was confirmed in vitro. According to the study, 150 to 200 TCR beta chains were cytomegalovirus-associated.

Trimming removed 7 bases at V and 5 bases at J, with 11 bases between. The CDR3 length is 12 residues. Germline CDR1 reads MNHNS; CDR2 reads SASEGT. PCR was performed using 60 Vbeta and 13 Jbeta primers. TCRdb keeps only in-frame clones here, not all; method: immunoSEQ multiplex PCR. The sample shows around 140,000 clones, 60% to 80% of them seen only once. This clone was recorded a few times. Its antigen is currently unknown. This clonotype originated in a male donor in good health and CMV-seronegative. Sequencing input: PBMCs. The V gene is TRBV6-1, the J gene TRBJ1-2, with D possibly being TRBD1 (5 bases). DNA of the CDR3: TGTGCCAGCACCCCAGGGAATTATGGCTACACCTTC. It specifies CASTPGNYGYTF.